This TCR beta chain was found in a study of blood T cell repertoires in COVID-19. In the study's own analysis: Estimates of nucleated cell counts were drawn from the amplification of reference gene primers. The repertoire was sequenced with immunoSEQ multiplex PCR; TCRdb's copy has only in-frame clones and lacks some. V, J and clone size derive from that table, while D and trimming were established from the DNA sequence. The sample shows about 190,000 clones, around 80% of them seen only once. The CDR3 contains 15 residues. V dropped 3 bases and J dropped 7 bases, with 15 bases sitting between them. CDR1 is LNHDA and CDR2 is SQIVND in the germline V gene (reference sequence).

The receptor comes from a woman in her fifties or sixties with acute or convalescent COVID-19. The V call is TRBV19, the J call TRBJ1-4; D unclear. The sample comprised peripheral blood. The CDR3 here is CASSISNRGGEKLFF. The CDR3 bases are TGTGCCAGTAGTATTAGTAACCGTGGAGGTGAAAAACTGTTTTTT.